The 2 T cell receptor beta chains given below trace back to one sample, sequenced in a study of identical twins. TCRdb called the 5' RACE reads again in MiXCR, with one record for every CDR3 protein. The table includes about 660,000 distinct CDR3 sequences, roughly 8% detected once. This sample was also put to use in a study of yellow fever vaccine responses in identical twins.

The sequenced sample consisted of PBMCs. The receptors were sampled from a woman under 30 in good health.

At least ten counts were recorded for this clonotype. This chain joins TRBV12-3 or TRBV12-4 and TRBJ1-5, with TRBD1 as a possible D gene (5 bases). Trimming removed 2 bases at V and 2 bases at J, with 13 bases between. The CDR3 covers 16 residues. The CDR3 DNA follows: TGTGCCAGCAGTTTAATAAGGGGCTGGGGCAATCAGCCCCAGCATTTT. This sequence encodes CASSLIRGWGNQPQHF.

The table lists this clonotype with many counts. This rearrangement joins TRBV3-1 to TRBJ2-7, with D possibly TRBD1 on 5 matching bases. The CDR3 consists of 14 residues. CDR1 is LGHDT and CDR2 is YNNKEL in the germline V gene (reference sequence). The V end was cut by 0 bases, the J end by 2 bases, with 8 bases between. CDR3 nucleotides: TGTGCCAGCAGCCAAGACTGGGGCACCTACGAGCAGTACTTC. This gives the protein CASSQDWGTYEQYF.